These 12 T cell receptor beta chains were sequenced from one sample in a study of chemoradiotherapy in HPV16-positive cancers. Sequencing was performed with immunoSEQ multiplex PCR; in TCRdb, only in-frame clones are kept and a portion is missing. The sample holds 53,000 or so clones, 90% seen once. The specimen was blood, collected from a patient who underwent chemoradiotherapy. These receptors were taken from a human donor with HPV-associated anogenital cancer.

V gene TRBV6-1 combines with J gene TRBJ2-7; D is unresolved. Germline V gene data show CDR1 as MNHNS and CDR2 as SASEGT. Trimming shortened V by 5 bases and J by 0 bases, and 11 bases separated the two germline ends. This CDR3 is 14 amino acids long. The CDR3, as DNA: TGTGCCAGCAGTCCCCAGTACTACTCCTACGAGCAGTACTTC. Encoded protein: CASSPQYYSYEQYF.

This chain connects TRBV6-4 to TRBJ2-6; D unclear. The CDR3 runs 14 residues. V lost 3 bases to trimming and J lost 0 bases, with 3 bases between them. CDR1 and CDR2 (germline): MRHNA, SNTAGT. DNA of the CDR3: TGTGCCAGCAGTGAAAGCTCTGGGGCCAACGTCCTGACTTTC. This codes for CASSESSGANVLTF.

The chain joins TRBV5-6 to TRBJ2-2; D tentatively reads TRBD1 or TRBD2 (6 bases each). Germline CDR1 reads SGHDT; CDR2 reads YYEEEE. The CDR3 is 15 residues long. V gave up 4 bases and J gave up 3 bases, with 13 bases separating them. CDR3 sequence (DNA): TGTGCCAGCAGCCAAGGGGGGACGGACACCGGGGAGCTGTTTTTT. Amino acid sequence: CASSQGGTDTGELFF.

In this sample, this clone turned up once. The chain carries TRBV6-5 and TRBJ1-2; unclear D gene. CDR1 and CDR2 from the germline V gene are MNHEY and SVGAGI. CDR3 length: 13 residues. Trimming removed 0 bases at V and 7 bases at J, with 9 bases between. The CDR3 loop is CASSYSGLAGYTF. As DNA, the CDR3 is TGTGCCAGCAGTTACTCGGGTCTAGCTGGCTACACCTTC.

This chain joins TRBV7-3 and TRBJ2-3; TRBD2 aligns across 10 bases. The trim removed 0 bases at V and 6 bases at J, leaving 18 bases unmatched. This CDR3 spans 20 amino acids. Germline values: CDR1 SGHTA, CDR2 FQGTGA. The CDR3 DNA reads TGTGCCAGCAGCTTAACGAAGGGGCTAGCGGGAGCCATTGAGTCCGATACGCAGTATTTT. It is translated as CASSLTKGLAGAIESDTQYF.

The CDR3 DNA is TGCGCCAGCAGCCGAGACTTGTTCCTCGAGCAGTACTTC. The encoded protein is CASSRDLFLEQYF. The chain uses TRBV4-3 and TRBJ2-5; D call uncertain. The DNA end is more similar to TRBJ2-7, so the J call may be wrong. The CDR3 sequence is 13 residues long. CDR1 and CDR2 (germline): LGHNA, YSLEER.

The rearrangement uses TRBV5-1 and TRBJ1-2; TRBD1 matches 7 bases. Trimming took 4 bases from V and 4 from J; bases not matched to a gene: 10. The germline V gene encodes CDR1 SGHRS and CDR2 YFSETQ. CDR3 length: 15 amino acids. The CDR3 bases are TGCGCCAGCAGCCCTGGGGCAGGGGGAATCTATGGCTACACCTTC. Its translation is CASSPGAGGIYGYTF.

The rearrangement links TRBV10-3 to TRBJ1-2; 8 bases line up with TRBD1. CDR3 length: 12 residues. CDR1 ENHRY and CDR2 SYGVKD come from the germline V gene. J gave up 6 bases and V 9 bases, and 6 bases lay outside the gene matches. CDR3 region: CAINRGEDGYTF. CDR3 coding DNA: TGTGCCATTAACAGGGGGGAGGATGGCTACACCTTC.

The rearrangement links TRBV10-2 to TRBJ2-1; 10 bases are shared with TRBD2. This CDR3 is built from 16 residues. Germline V gives CDR1 WSHSY, CDR2 SAAADI. J gave up 0 bases and V 8 bases, and 7 bases lay outside the gene matches. The CDR3 protein is CASLGLAVSSYNEQFF. The CDR3 region has the DNA TGCGCCAGCCTCGGACTAGCGGTCAGCTCCTACAATGAGCAGTTCTTC.

In the case of this clone: One end of the junction fails to match germline, which may point to a read error. The J gene is TRBJ2-7, the V gene TRBV9; 16 bases line up with TRBD2. The CDR3 covers 18 residues. Germline V gives CDR1 SGDLS, CDR2 YYNGEE. DNA of the CDR3: TGTGCCCGCAGCACGGGACTAGCGGGAGGGGGGAGAGACTACGAGCAGTACTTC. This translates into CARSTGLAGGGRDYEQYF.

The V and J genes are TRBV7-2 and TRBJ2-4; 9 bases map to TRBD2. CDR3 length: 15 amino acids. Germline assignment: CDR1 SGHTA and CDR2 FQGNSA. V gave up 6 bases and J gave up 7 bases; unmatched junction bases: 10. CDR3 coding DNA: TGTGCCAGCAGGGAGCGGGGGACTAGCAGGAACATTCAGTACTTC. It encodes CASRERGTSRNIQYF.

The rearrangement joins TRBV6-5 to TRBJ1-1, with D possibly matching TRBD1 (5 bases). Germline lookup yields CDR1 MNHEY and CDR2 SVGAGI. The CDR3 sequence is 12 residues long. The V gene lost 9 bases and the J gene lost 5 bases, with 13 bases spanning the gap. The CDR3 sequence: CASSRDRTEAFF. The DNA of the CDR3 is TGTGCCAGTTCCAGGGATCGGACTGAAGCTTTCTTT.